One and the same sample provided the 21 T cell receptor beta chains below, sequenced in a study of beta chain features in type 1 diabetes. Expressed TCRB transcripts were sequenced because the isolated RNA had all been reverse transcribed beforehand. Sequencing used immunoSEQ multiplex PCR; TCRdb keeps in-frame clones, though not all of them. The sample holds about 40,000 clones; roughly 50% are singletons and the top ten take about 0.24%. The sample comprised stem cell memory CD4+ T cells from blood. All receptors derive from a woman aged 25 to 39 in good health.

Only a few counts were recorded for this clone. The CDR3 DNA follows: TGCGCCAGCAGCTTGGCTCTAGCGGGAGACGGTGAGCAGTTCTTC. Its protein is CASSLALAGDGEQFF. The chain joins TRBV5-1 to TRBJ2-1; 10 positions match TRBD2. Losses at the gene ends were 0 bases for V and 9 bases for J; bases not matched to a gene: 6. Germline values: CDR1 SGHRS, CDR2 YFSETQ. The CDR3 has 15 amino acids.

The chain has TRBV9 and TRBJ2-3; 8 bases align to TRBD1. The V and J ends lost 3 bases and 5 bases, in that order; junction bases with no gene match: 11. CDR3 length equals 16 residues. CDR1 and CDR2 (germline): SGDLS, YYNGEE. CDR3 sequence: CASSGERGQVIDTQYF. DNA for the CDR3: TGTGCCAGCAGCGGGGAAAGGGGACAGGTCATAGATACGCAGTATTTT.

The chain has TRBV6-5 and TRBJ2-7; 9 bases are a match to TRBD2. CDR3 length: 14 amino acids. V shed 6 bases and J 5 bases; nucleotides not matched to a gene: 8. Germline CDR1 MNHEY, CDR2 SVGAGI. The CDR3 is CASRPRASGNEQYF. The CDR3 DNA is TGTGCCAGCAGACCCCGGGCTAGCGGGAACGAGCAGTACTTC.

This chain connects TRBV21-1 to TRBJ2-1; the table names TRBD1, a call not compared with the DNA. TRBV21-1 is labeled a pseudogene. The CDR3 spans 17 residues. For the CDR3, the DNA is TGTGCCAGCAGCAAAATCCGTGGGCACTTAACCGACAATGAGCAGTTCTTC. It translates to CASSKIRGHLTDNEQFF.

A few counts support this clone. The J gene is TRBJ2-2, the V gene TRBV4-3, with 7 bases aligning to TRBD1. Trimming took 4 bases from V and 0 from J; bases not matched to a gene: 2. CDR3 length: 15 amino acids. Germline CDR1 LGHNA, CDR2 YSLEER. The CDR3 DNA sequence: TGCGCCAGCAGCCGGGACAGCGCGAACACCGGGGAGCTGTTTTTT. Translation gives CASSRDSANTGELFF.

A few counts support this clone. This chain links TRBV25-1 with TRBJ2-5, with D perhaps TRBD2 (5 bases). CDR1 is MGHDK and CDR2 is SYGVNS in the germline V gene. This CDR3 is built from 15 residues. V was clipped by 0 bases and J by 5 bases, with 13 bases between them. The chain's CDR3 is CASSEYGKGKETQYF. The CDR3 DNA is TGTGCCAGCAGTGAATACGGGAAGGGAAAGGAGACCCAGTACTTC. Using reference TRBV25-1 and TRBJ2-5 for the parts outside the CDR3, the full variable domain is EADIYQTPRYLVIGTGKKITLECSQTMGHDKMYWYQQDPGMELHLIHYSYGVNSTEKGDLSSESTVSRIRTEHFPLTLESARPSHTSQYLCASSEYGKGKETQYFGPGTRLLVL.

This clone came up a few times. This chain uses TRBV6-7 with TRBJ2-7; TRBD1 might be the D (6 bases). TRBV6-7 is placed among ORFs of uncertain function. V was clipped by 5 bases and J by 4 bases, with 9 bases between them. The CDR3 contains 12 residues. For the CDR3, the DNA is TGTGCCAGCAGTCACGGACAGTACGAGCAGTACTTC. Translated: CASSHGQYEQYF.

The genes are TRBV6-5 and TRBJ2-3; TRBD2 aligns across 9 bases. The CDR3 runs 14 residues. Germline lookup yields CDR1 MNHEY and CDR2 SVGAGI. Germline trimming cut 7 bases from V and 4 bases from J; bases unmatched to any gene: 6. The CDR3 reads CASKLAGRADTQYF. DNA for the CDR3: TGTGCCAGCAAGCTAGCGGGAAGGGCAGATACGCAGTATTTT.

The chain employs TRBV9 and TRBJ2-2, with TRBD2 matching over 9 bases. CDR3 length: 19 residues. Germline V gives CDR1 SGDLS, CDR2 YYNGEE. With 0 bases clipped from V and 7 bases from J, the junction kept 16 bases outside the gene matches. Here the CDR3 reads CASSVALAEAGGPHGELFF. DNA of the CDR3: TGTGCCAGCAGCGTAGCTCTTGCGGAAGCGGGAGGCCCGCACGGGGAGCTGTTTTTT.

The chain joins TRBV19 to TRBJ2-1, with 8 bases identical to TRBD2. J gave up 6 bases and V 2 bases, and 6 bases lay outside the gene matches. The germline V gene encodes CDR1 LNHDA and CDR2 SQIVND (reference sequence). CDR3 length: 15 amino acids. CDR3 in DNA: TGTGCCAGTAGTATACCGGAGCGGGAGAGCAATGAGCAGTTCTTC. Protein: CASSIPERESNEQFF.

The chain uses TRBV2 and TRBJ2-6; perhaps TRBD1 as D (5 bases). Germline CDR1 reads SNHLY; CDR2 reads FYNNEI. The CDR3 is made up of 14 amino acids. Trimming pared 6 bases from V and 0 bases from J, leaving 6 bases between. The CDR3 loop is CASRTVSGANVLTF. The CDR3 DNA sequence: TGTGCCAGCAGGACAGTCTCTGGGGCCAACGTCCTGACTTTC.

The chain carries TRBV5-4 and TRBJ1-2, with D possibly matching TRBD1 (5 bases). The CDR3 length is 11 residues. The germline V gene encodes CDR1 SGHNT and CDR2 YYREEE (reference sequence). V was shortened by 7 bases and J by 5 bases, with 9 bases between the two germline ends. In DNA, the CDR3 is TGTGCCAGCCAGACAGATTATGGCTACACCTTC. This codes for CASQTDYGYTF.

Only a few counts were recorded for this clone. This chain links TRBV10-3 with TRBJ2-7, with D possibly matching TRBD2 (5 bases). V was cut by 0 bases and J by 5 bases, with 11 bases left in between. The CDR3 runs to 14 residues. Per the germline V gene, CDR1 is ENHRY and CDR2 is SYGVKD. The CDR3 nucleotides are TGTGCCATCAGTGAGTCTCAACTAGAGAACGAGCAGTACTTC. The encoded protein is CAISESQLENEQYF.

The table lists this clone with a few counts. V gene TRBV13 combines with J gene TRBJ1-2; the match to TRBD1 covers 9 bases. This CDR3 region has 17 residues. The J segment lost 8 bases and the V segment lost 5 bases, leaving 18 bases of the junction unmatched. Germline CDR1 reads PRHDT; CDR2 reads FYEKMQ (reference sequence). CDR3 nucleotides: TGTGCCAGCAGCCGACGGGGGGGACAGGGAAGGGAGGACGGCTACACCTTC. Its translation: CASSRRGGQGREDGYTF.

This clone was counted a single time. The chain couples TRBV28 to TRBJ1-2; TRBD1 is a possible D gene (5 bases). The germline V and J ends were trimmed by 11 bases and 1 base, with 14 bases remaining between them. The CDR3 totals 13 residues. Germline V gives CDR1 MDHEN, CDR2 SYDVKM. The CDR3 spells CAAKGHLNYGYTF. The CDR3, as DNA: TGTGCCGCTAAAGGACATCTTAACTATGGCTACACCTTC.

The J gene is TRBJ2-5, the V gene TRBV5-1, with unresolved D. CDR3 length equals 14 residues. V gave up 1 base and J gave up 2 bases, with 9 bases separating them. Germline V gene sequence: CDR1 SGHRS, CDR2 YFSETQ. DNA of the CDR3: TGCGCCAGCAGCTTGCCTCCCCCTCAAGAGACCCAGTACTTC. Residues: CASSLPPPQETQYF.

This clone occurred a few times. The chain carries TRBV9 and TRBJ2-1; TRBD2 matches at 16 bases. The CDR3 loop spans 21 amino acids. The V and J ends lost 0 bases and 0 bases, in that order; junction bases with no gene match: 9. Germline V gene lookup returns CDR1 SGDLS and CDR2 YYNGEE. DNA for the CDR3: TGTGCCAGCAGCGTAGGGGTGGGACTAGCGGGAGGGTACCCCTCCTACAATGAGCAGTTCTTC. It is translated as CASSVGVGLAGGYPSYNEQFF.

Only a few counts were recorded for this clone. The chain combines TRBV13 with TRBJ2-4; 8 nucleotides match TRBD1. Germline loops: CDR1 PRHDT, CDR2 FYEKMQ (reference sequence). The V gene end was trimmed by 2 bases and the J gene end by 1 base; junction bases not matched to a gene: 1. The CDR3 length is 15 residues. The DNA for the CDR3 is TGTGCCAGCAGCTTACAGGGGGCGGCCAAAAACATTCAGTACTTC. Translated, it gives CASSLQGAAKNIQYF.

The chain is built from TRBV19 and TRBJ2-2; 9 nucleotides agree with TRBD2. The V segment lost 2 bases and the J segment 5 bases; nucleotides outside the gene matches: 3. Germline CDR1 reads LNHDA; CDR2 reads SQIVND (reference sequence). The CDR3 contains 15 residues. CDR3 region: CASSIMTSGTGELFF. The CDR3 DNA is TGTGCCAGTAGTATAATGACTAGCGGAACCGGGGAGCTGTTTTTT.

Of note for this clone: The junction differs from germline at one of its ends, possibly a read error. The chain combines TRBV7-3 with TRBJ2-7; D is unclear. Germline V gene sequence: CDR1 SGHTA, CDR2 FQGTGA. CDR3 size: 15 residues. CDR3 in amino acids: CASSITPGQSYEQYF. CDR3 coding DNA: TGTGCCAGCAGCATAACCCCGGGTCAATCCTACGAGCAGTACTTC.

V and J are TRBV11-2 and TRBJ2-1, with 12 bases that match TRBD1. This CDR3 has 16 residues. CDR1 is SGHAT, CDR2 FQNNGV, per germline. Germline trimming cut 6 bases from V and 8 bases from J; bases unmatched to any gene: 11. The CDR3 bases are TGTGCCAGCAGAAAACCCGGGACAGGGGGCATCGATGAGCAGTTCTTC. Amino acids: CASRKPGTGGIDEQFF.